The source of this T cell receptor (beta chain) is a study of beta chain features in type 1 diabetes. Purity (above 98%) was reached by all sorted populations. V lost 3 bases, J lost 6 bases, and 15 bases lay in between. The CDR3 spans 14 residues. The germline gives CDR1 SGHNT, CDR2 YYREEE (reference sequence). What was sequenced were expressed TCRB transcripts, since all of the isolated RNA had been reverse transcribed. The method was immunoSEQ multiplex PCR; TCRdb's version includes in-frame clones alone and lacks a portion of them. This sample carries about 220,000 clones, roughly 11% of them seen once, and the ten largest clones take over 1%. Study-wide results and caveats: Patients with type 1 diabetes carried fewer insertions and had more deletions at their VDJ junctions. In the patient group, naive, central memory and Treg TCRB repertoires seemed more alike than in the healthy donor group. Cells that show high TCR expression could be over-represented by cDNA sequencing.

This clone was seen only a few times. Its antigen is still unknown. This clonotype was obtained from a man between 18 and 35 years old in good health. Material for sequencing was central memory CD4+ T cells from blood. This chain links TRBV5-4 with TRBJ2-5; D is unresolved. DNA of the CDR3: TGTGCCAGCAGCTCCGGACCCCAAGGTCAGACCCAGTACTTC. Translation gives CASSSGPQGQTQYF.